This T cell receptor delta chain was documented in a study of gamma-delta T cells after stem cell transplantation. TCRdb fed the RT-PCR reads into CATT to redo clone calling. The table shows 2,500 to 3,500 delta-chain clones, with almost 9% occurring only once. The germline V gene has CDR1 TSWWSYY and CDR2 QGS. This CDR3 has 18 amino acids. The V gene end was trimmed by 5 bases and the J gene end by 1 base; junction bases not matched to a gene: 14. This clone was seen a handful of times. Sequenced sample: gamma-delta T cells. This chain joins TRDV1 and TRDJ1, with 9 positions matching TRDD3. The source is a human donor. It is not recorded whose cells these are; they may come from a transplant donor. The CDR3 loop is CALGILPGDTTFTDKLIF. The DNA for the CDR3 is TGTGCTCTTGGGATACTACCGGGGGATACTACTTTCACCGATAAACTCATCTTT.